Sequencing of this T cell receptor (beta chain) was carried out in a study of T cells after yellow fever vaccination. Background on the study: Fractions containing few cells were prepared with SMART-Seq v4 Ultra Low Input.

This clonotype occurred a few times. Its antigen is currently unknown. A process of 5'RACE template switching, which added a universal primer site and UMIs, was used to make TCR cDNA. TCRdb re-called the 5' RACE reads with MiXCR, one entry per CDR3 protein. Of approximately 550,000 distinct CDR3 sequences listed, 13% are singletons. General study results and limits: After the booster, about 95% of CD4 and approximately 90% of CD8 primary-response clones were re-detected. Abundant bulk-derived clonotypes could contaminate FACS-sorted repertoires.

The CDR3 covers 13 residues. CDR1 and CDR2 from the germline V gene are MDHEN and SYDVKM. The V end lost 8 bases, the J end lost 4 bases, and 15 bases lay between the germline ends. The chain joins TRBV28 to TRBJ2-7; D remains ambiguous. The sample here was PBMCs, taken on the day of the yellow fever booster vaccination. The TCR originated in a man aged 30 to 45 who received the YFV17D yellow fever vaccine. The CDR3 region is CASAQDTNYEQYF. The CDR3 DNA is TGTGCCAGCGCTCAAGACACAAATTACGAGCAGTACTTC.